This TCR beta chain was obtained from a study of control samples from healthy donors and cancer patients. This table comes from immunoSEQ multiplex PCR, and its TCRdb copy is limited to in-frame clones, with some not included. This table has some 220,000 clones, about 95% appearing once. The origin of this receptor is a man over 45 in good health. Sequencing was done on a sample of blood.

The CDR3 region has the DNA TGCGCCAGCAACCACGGACAGACTACTTATGGCTACACCTTC. Protein: CASNHGQTTYGYTF. The V and J genes are TRBV5-1 and TRBJ1-2; tentatively, D is TRBD1 (6 bases). The germline gives CDR1 SGHRS, CDR2 YFSETQ. The V gene lost 6 bases and the J gene lost 5 bases, with 17 bases spanning the gap. This CDR3 region has 14 residues.